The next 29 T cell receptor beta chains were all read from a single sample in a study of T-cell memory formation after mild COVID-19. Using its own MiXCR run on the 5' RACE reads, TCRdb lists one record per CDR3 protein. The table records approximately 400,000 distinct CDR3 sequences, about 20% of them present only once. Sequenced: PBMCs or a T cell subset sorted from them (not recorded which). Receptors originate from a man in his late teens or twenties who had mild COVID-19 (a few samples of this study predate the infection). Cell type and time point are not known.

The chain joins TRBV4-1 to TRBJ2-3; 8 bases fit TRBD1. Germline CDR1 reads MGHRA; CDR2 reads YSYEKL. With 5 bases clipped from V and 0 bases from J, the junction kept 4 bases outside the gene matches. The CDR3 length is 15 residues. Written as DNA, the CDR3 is TGCGCCAGCAGCTCCCGGACAGGGAGCACAGATACGCAGTATTTT. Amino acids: CASSSRTGSTDTQYF.

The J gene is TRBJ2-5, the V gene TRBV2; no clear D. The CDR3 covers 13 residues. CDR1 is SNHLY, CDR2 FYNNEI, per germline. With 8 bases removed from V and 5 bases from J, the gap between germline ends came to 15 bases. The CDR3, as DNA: TGTGCCAGCGTGGCAGCCCAGTGGGAGACCCAGTACTTC. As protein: CASVAAQWETQYF.

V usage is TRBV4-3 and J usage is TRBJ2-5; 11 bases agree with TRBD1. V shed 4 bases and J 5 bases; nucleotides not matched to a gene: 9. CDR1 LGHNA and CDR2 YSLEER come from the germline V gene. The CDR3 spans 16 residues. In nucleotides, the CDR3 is TGCGCCAGCAGCCGGACAGGGGGCGCATCGCCGGAGACCCAGTACTTC. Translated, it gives CASSRTGGASPETQYF.

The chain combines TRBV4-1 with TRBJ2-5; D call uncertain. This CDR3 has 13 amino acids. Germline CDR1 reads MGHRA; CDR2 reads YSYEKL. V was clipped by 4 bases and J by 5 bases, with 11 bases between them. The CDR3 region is CASSPTEAETQYF. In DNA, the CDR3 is TGCGCCAGCAGCCCGACCGAAGCGGAGACCCAGTACTTC.

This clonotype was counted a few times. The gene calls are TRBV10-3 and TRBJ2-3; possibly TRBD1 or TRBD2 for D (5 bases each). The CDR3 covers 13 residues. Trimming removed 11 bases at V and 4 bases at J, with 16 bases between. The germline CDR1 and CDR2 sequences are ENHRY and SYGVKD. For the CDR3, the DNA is TGTGCCGTCACCACCGGGACCGCAGATACGCAGTATTTT. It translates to CAVTTGTADTQYF.

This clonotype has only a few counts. CDR3 sequence (DNA): TGTGCCAGCGGTCCGGGCGCGGAACCCCCCTATGTC. It codes for CASGPGAEPPYV. This sequence joins TRBV7-9 and TRBJ2-7; D unclear. CDR1 is SEHNR, CDR2 FQNEAQ, per germline (reference sequence). The CDR3 spans 12 residues.

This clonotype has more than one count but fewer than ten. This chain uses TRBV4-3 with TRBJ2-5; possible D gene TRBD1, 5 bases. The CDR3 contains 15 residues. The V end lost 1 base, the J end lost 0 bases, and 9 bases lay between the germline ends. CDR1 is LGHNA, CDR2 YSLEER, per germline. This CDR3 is CASSQVQGNQETQYF. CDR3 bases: TGCGCCAGCAGCCAAGTCCAGGGTAACCAAGAGACCCAGTACTTC.

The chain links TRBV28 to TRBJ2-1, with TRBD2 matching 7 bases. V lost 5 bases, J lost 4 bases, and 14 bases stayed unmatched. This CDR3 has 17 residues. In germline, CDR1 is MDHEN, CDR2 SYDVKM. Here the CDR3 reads CASSITTGGSAYNEQFF. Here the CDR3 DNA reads TGTGCCAGCAGTATCACAACCGGGGGGTCCGCTTACAATGAGCAGTTCTTC.

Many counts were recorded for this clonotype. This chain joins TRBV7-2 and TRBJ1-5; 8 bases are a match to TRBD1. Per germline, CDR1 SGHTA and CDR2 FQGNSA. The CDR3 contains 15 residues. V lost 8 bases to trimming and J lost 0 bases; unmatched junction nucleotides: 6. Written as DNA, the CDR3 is TGTGCCAGCGCGGACAGGGCCCATAGCAATCAGCCCCAGCATTTT. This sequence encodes CASADRAHSNQPQHF.

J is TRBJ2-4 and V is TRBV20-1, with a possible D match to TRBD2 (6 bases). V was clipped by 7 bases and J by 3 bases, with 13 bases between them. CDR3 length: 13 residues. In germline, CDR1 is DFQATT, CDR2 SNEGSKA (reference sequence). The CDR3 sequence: CSGGVDSKNIQYF. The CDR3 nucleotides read TGCAGTGGGGGGGTAGACAGCAAAAACATTCAGTACTTC.

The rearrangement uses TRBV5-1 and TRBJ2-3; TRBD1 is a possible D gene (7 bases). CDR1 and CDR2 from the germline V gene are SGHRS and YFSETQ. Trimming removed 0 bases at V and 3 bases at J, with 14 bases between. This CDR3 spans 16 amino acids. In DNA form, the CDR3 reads TGCGCCAGCAGCTTGGCCGGAGGGGGCGCGACAGATACGCAGTATTTT. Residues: CASSLAGGGATDTQYF. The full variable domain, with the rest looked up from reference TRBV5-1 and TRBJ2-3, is KAGVTQTPRYLIKTRGQQVTLSCSPISGHRSVSWYQQTPGQGLQFLFEYFSETQRNKGNFPGRFSGRQFSNSRSEMNVSTLELGDSALYLCASSLAGGGATDTQYFGPGTRLTVL.

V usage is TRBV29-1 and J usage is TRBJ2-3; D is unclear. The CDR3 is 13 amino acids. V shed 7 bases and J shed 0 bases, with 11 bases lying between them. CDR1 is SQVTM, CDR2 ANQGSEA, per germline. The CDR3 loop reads CSEARTSTDTQYF. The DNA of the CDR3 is TGCAGCGAGGCCAGGACCAGCACAGATACGCAGTATTTT.

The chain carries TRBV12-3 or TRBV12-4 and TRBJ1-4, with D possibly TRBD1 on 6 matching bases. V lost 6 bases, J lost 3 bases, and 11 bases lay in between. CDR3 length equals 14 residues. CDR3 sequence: CASSVGGANEKLFF. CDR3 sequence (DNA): TGTGCCAGCAGCGTAGGGGGAGCTAATGAAAAACTGTTTTTT.

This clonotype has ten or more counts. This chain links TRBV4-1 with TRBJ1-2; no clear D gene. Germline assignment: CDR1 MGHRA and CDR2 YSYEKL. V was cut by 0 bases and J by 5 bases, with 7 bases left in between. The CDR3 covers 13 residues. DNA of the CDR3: TGCGCCAGCAGCCAAGAATCCGGGTATGGCTACACCTTC. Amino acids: CASSQESGYGYTF.

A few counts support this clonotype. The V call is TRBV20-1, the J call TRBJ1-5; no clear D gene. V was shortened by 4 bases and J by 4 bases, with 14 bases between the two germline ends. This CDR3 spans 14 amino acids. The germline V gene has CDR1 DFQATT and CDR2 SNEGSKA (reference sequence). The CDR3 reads CSANGGVGNQPQHF. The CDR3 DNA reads TGCAGTGCTAACGGCGGGGTGGGGAATCAGCCCCAGCATTTT.

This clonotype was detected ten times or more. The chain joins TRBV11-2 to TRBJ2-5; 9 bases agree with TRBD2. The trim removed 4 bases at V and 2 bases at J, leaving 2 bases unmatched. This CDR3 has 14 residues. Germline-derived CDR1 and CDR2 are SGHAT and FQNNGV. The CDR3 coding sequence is TGTGCCAGCAGCTGGGGACTAGCACAAGAGACCCAGTACTTC. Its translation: CASSWGLAQETQYF. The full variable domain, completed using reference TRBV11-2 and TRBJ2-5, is EAGVAQSPRYKIIEKRQSVAFWCNPISGHATLYWYQQILGQGPKLLIQFQNNGVVDDSQLPKDRFSAERLKGVDSTLKIQPAKLEDSAVYLCASSWGLAQETQYFGPGTRLLVL.

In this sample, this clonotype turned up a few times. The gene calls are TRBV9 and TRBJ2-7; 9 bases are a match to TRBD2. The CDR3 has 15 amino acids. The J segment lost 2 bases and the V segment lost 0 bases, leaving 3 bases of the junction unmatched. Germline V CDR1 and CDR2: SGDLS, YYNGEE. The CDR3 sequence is CASSVGGGGAYEQYF. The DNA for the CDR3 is TGTGCCAGCAGCGTAGGTGGCGGGGGGGCCTACGAGCAGTACTTC.

The DNA for the CDR3 is TGCGCCAGCAGCCAAGGGGGGGGGGTAACCACTGAAGCTTTCTTT. Translation: CASSQGGGVTTEAFF. The V gene is TRBV4-1, the J gene TRBJ1-1; tentatively, D is TRBD1 (5 bases). The CDR3 length is 15 residues. The germline V and J ends were trimmed by 1 base and 4 bases, with 13 bases remaining between them. CDR1 MGHRA and CDR2 YSYEKL come from the germline V gene.

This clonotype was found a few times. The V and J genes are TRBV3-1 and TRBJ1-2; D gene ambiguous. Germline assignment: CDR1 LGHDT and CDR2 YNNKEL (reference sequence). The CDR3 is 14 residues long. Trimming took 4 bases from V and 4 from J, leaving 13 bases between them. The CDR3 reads CASSRTGSGYGYTF. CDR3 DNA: TGTGCCAGCAGCCGGACTGGGAGCGGCTATGGCTACACCTTC. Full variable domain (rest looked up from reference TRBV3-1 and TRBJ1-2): DTAVSQTPKYLVTQMGNDKSIKCEQNLGHDTMYWYKQDSKKFLKIMFSYNNKELIINETVPNRFSPKSPDKAHLNLHINSLELGDSAVYFCASSRTGSGYGYTFGSGTRLTVV.

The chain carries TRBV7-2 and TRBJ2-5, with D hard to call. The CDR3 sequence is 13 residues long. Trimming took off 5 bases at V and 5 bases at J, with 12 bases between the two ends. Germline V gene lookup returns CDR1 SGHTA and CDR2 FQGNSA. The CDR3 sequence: CASSTDLVETQYF. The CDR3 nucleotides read TGTGCCAGCAGCACAGACTTAGTGGAGACCCAGTACTTC.

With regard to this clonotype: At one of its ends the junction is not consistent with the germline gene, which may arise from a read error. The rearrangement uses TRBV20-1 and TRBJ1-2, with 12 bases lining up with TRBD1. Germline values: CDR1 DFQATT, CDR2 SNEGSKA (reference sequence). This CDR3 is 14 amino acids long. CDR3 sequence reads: CRAWGTGGKGGYTF. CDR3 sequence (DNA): TGTAGGGCCTGGGGGACAGGGGGCAAAGGTGGCTACACCTTC.

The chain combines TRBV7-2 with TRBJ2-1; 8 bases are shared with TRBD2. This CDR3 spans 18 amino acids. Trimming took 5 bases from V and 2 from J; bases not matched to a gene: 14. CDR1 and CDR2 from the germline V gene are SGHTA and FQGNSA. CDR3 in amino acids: CASSPRGAGINTYNEQFF. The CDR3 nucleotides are TGTGCCAGCAGCCCGCGGGGGGCCGGGATAAACACCTACAATGAGCAGTTCTTC.

The CDR3 spells CASSQDQMASGGAWDTGELFF. The CDR3 DNA reads TGCGCCAGCAGCCAAGACCAGATGGCTAGCGGGGGGGCATGGGACACCGGGGAGCTGTTTTTT. V is TRBV4-1 and J is TRBJ2-2; TRBD2 agrees at 12 bases. The V gene end was trimmed by 0 bases and the J gene end by 3 bases; junction bases not matched to a gene: 14. The CDR3 has 21 residues. Germline values: CDR1 MGHRA, CDR2 YSYEKL.

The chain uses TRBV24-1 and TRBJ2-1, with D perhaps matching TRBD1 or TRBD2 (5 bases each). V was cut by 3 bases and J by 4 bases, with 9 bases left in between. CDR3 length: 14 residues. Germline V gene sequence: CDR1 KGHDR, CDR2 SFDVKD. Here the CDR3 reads CATSDPGRYNEQFF. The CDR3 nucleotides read TGTGCCACCAGTGATCCGGGACGTTACAATGAGCAGTTCTTC.

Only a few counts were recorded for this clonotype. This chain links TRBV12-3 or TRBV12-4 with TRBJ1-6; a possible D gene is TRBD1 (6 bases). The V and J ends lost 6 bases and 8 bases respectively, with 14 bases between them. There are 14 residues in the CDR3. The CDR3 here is CASSPGGGDSPLHF. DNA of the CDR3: TGTGCCAGCAGCCCGGGAGGGGGGGATTCACCCCTCCACTTT.

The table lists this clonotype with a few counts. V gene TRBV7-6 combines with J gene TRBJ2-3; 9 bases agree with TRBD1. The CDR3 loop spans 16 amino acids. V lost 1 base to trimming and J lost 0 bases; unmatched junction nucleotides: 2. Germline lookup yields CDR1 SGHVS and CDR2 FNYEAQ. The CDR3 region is CASSLGDRASTDTQYF. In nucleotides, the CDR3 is TGTGCCAGCAGCTTAGGGGACAGGGCGAGCACAGATACGCAGTATTTT.

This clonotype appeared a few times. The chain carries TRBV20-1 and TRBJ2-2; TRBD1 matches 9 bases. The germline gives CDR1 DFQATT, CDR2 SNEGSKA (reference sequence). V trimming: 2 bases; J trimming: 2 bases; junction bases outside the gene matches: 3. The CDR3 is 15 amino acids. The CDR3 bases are TGCAGTGCTAGACCGGACAGGGGAAACACCGGGGAGCTGTTTTTT. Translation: CSARPDRGNTGELFF.

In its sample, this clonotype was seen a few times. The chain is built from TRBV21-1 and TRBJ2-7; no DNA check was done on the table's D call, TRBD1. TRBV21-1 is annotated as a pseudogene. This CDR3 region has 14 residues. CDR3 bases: TGTGCCAGCAGGGGGCAAAGGTCATACTACGAGCAGTACTTC. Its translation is CASRGQRSYYEQYF.

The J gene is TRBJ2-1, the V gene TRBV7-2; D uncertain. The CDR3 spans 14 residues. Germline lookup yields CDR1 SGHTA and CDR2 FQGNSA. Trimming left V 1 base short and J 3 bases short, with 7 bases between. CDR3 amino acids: CASSLVGFYNEQFF. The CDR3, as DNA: TGTGCCAGCAGCTTAGTGGGGTTCTACAATGAGCAGTTCTTC.